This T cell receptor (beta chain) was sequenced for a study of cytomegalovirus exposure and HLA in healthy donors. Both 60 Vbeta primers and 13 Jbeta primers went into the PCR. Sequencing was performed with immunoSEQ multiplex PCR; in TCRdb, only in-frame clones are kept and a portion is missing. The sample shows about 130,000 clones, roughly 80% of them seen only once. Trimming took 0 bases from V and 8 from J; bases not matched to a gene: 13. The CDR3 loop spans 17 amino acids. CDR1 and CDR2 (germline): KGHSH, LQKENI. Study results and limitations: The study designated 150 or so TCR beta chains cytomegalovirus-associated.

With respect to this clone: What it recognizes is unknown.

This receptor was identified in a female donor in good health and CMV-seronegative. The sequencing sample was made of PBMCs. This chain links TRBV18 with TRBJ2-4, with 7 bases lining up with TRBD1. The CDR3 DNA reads TGTGCCAGCTCACCACCGGTGGCAGGGGGTAGGGTGGACATTCAGTACTTC. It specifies CASSPPVAGGRVDIQYF.